The 8 T cell receptor beta chains in this list originate from one sample, sequenced in a study of blood T cell repertoires in COVID-19. Using immunoSEQ multiplex PCR, the repertoire was profiled, and TCRdb retains in-frame clones only, with some absent. The sample contains 250,000 to 300,000 clones, approximately 86% of which appear only once. The sample consisted of peripheral blood. These receptors were taken from a man between 18 and 29 years old with active or convalescent COVID-19.

The table lists this clone with a few counts. The chain carries TRBV7-2 and TRBJ1-3, with D maybe TRBD1 (6 bases). The germline gives CDR1 SGHTA, CDR2 FQGNSA. The CDR3 length is 15 residues. V was pared by 4 bases and J by 3 bases, with 13 bases between. The DNA of the CDR3 is TGTGCCAGCAGCTCCTCGACAGGCTATGGAAACACCATATATTTT. Translated, it gives CASSSSTGYGNTIYF. The full variable domain, in which reference TRBV7-2 and TRBJ1-3 provide the parts outside the CDR3, is GAGVSQSPSNKVTEKGKDVELRCDPISGHTALYWYRQSLGQGLEFLIYFQGNSAPDKSGLPSDRFSAERTGGSVSTLTIQRTQQEDSAVYLCASSSSTGYGNTIYFGEGSWLTVV.

The genes are TRBV6-2 or TRBV6-3 and TRBJ2-1; D perhaps matches TRBD2 (5 bases). The CDR3 has 11 amino acids. The V end lost 6 bases, the J end lost 9 bases, and 9 bases lay between the germline ends. Germline V gene data show CDR1 as MNHEY and CDR2 as SVGEGT. This CDR3 is CASSVGSEQFF. The CDR3 coding sequence is TGTGCCAGCAGCGTAGGGAGTGAGCAGTTCTTC.

The chain is built from TRBV6-5 and TRBJ1-5, with D maybe TRBD1 (5 bases). This CDR3 has 16 amino acids. V lost 2 bases to trimming and J lost 2 bases, with 13 bases between them. The germline V gene has CDR1 MNHEY and CDR2 SVGAGI. In DNA, the CDR3 is TGTGCCAGCAGTTACCGCAGGGTGTCGGGCAATCAGCCCCAGCATTTT. Translation gives CASSYRRVSGNQPQHF.

The chain employs TRBV7-9 and TRBJ2-7, with 8 bases fitting TRBD1. CDR3 length equals 14 residues. With V trimmed by 5 bases and J by 6 bases, 9 bases remained unmatched. Germline assignment: CDR1 SEHNR and CDR2 FQNEAQ (reference sequence). The CDR3 protein is CASSPWDRRGEQYF. CDR3 coding DNA: TGTGCCAGCAGCCCGTGGGACAGGCGAGGCGAGCAGTACTTC.

The chain combines TRBV6-2 or TRBV6-3 with TRBJ1-6, with TRBD1 matching 9 bases. V lost 4 bases to trimming and J lost 10 bases; unmatched junction nucleotides: 5. This CDR3 has 14 amino acids. Germline V gives CDR1 MNHEY, CDR2 SVGEGT. In DNA form, the CDR3 reads TGTGCCAGCAGTTGGACAGGGGAGAAGTCACCCCTCCACTTT. This codes for CASSWTGEKSPLHF.

This clone was seen more than once but under ten times. V and J are TRBV6-6 and TRBJ2-7; D not certain. The germline gives CDR1 MNHNY, CDR2 SVGAGI (reference sequence). The CDR3 is 13 residues long. Deletions cut 2 bases from V and 3 bases from J, with 8 bases between. This CDR3 is CASSYAENYEQYF. In DNA, the CDR3 is TGTGCCAGCAGTTACGCGGAGAACTACGAGCAGTACTTC.

The CDR3 region has the DNA TGCGCCAGCAGCGCGGTTCGGTCTAGGATTCACGAGCAGTACTTC. Protein: CASSAVRSRIHEQYF. The chain employs TRBV5-1 and TRBJ2-7; D unclear. This CDR3 has 15 amino acids. V was cut by 4 bases and J by 5 bases, with 19 bases left in between. The germline V gene encodes CDR1 SGHRS and CDR2 YFSETQ.

This clone was recorded a few times. This chain uses TRBV6-5 with TRBJ2-7, with D perhaps TRBD2 (6 bases). V shed 8 bases and J shed 2 bases, with 19 bases lying between them. Germline loops: CDR1 MNHEY, CDR2 SVGAGI. The CDR3 extends over 15 amino acids. The DNA of the CDR3 is TGTGCCAGCGGATACCGGGACGGACTACCCTACGAGCAGTACTTC. Amino acids: CASGYRDGLPYEQYF.